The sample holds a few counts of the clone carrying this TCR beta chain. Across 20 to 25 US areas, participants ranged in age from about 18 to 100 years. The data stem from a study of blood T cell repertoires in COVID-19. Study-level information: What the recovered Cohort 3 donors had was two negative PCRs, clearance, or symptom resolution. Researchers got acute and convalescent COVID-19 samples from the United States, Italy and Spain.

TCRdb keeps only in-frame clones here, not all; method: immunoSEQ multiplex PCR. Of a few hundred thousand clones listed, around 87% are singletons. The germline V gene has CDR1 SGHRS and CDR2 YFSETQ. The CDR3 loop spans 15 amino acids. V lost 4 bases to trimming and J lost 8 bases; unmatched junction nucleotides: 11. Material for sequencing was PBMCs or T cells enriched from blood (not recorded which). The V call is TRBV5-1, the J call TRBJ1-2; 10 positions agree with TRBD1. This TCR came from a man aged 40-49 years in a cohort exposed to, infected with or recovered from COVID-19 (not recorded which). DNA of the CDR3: TGCGCCAGCAGCCAGACCGGACAGGGGGTAAGAGGCTACACCTTC. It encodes CASSQTGQGVRGYTF.